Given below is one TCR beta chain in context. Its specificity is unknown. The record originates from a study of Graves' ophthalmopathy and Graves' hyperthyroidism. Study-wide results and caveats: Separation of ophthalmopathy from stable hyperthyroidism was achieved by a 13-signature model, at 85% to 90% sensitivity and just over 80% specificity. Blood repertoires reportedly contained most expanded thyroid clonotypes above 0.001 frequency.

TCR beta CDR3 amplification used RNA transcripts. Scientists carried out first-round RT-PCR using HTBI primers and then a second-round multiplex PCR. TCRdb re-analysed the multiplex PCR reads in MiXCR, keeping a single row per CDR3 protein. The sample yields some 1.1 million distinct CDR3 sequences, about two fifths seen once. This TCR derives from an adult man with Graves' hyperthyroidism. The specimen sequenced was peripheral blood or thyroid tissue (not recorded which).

CDR3 protein: CASSVDHGSGELFF. In DNA, the CDR3 is TGTGCCAGCAGCGTTGATCACGGTTCCGGGGAGCTGTTTTTT. The J gene is TRBJ2-2, the V gene TRBV9; D gene uncertain. Trimming took off 2 bases at V and 6 bases at J, with 11 bases between the two ends. Germline V gives CDR1 SGDLS, CDR2 YYNGEE. The CDR3 totals 14 residues.